The 12 T cell receptor beta chains in this list originate from one sample, sequenced in a study of CD8 T cells in ankylosing spondylitis. Study-wide results and caveats: What seemed typical of ankylosing spondylitis blood was a TCR beta motif built from roughly 8 highly homologous variants.

No antigens are known for them. TCRdb processed the 5' RACE reads anew with MiXCR; each CDR3 protein has one entry. The repertoire includes around 450,000 distinct CDR3 sequences, 25% to 30% of them detected once, and 0.89% sits in the top ten. The sample comprised blood, either unsorted or a sorted T cell fraction (not recorded which). The receptors stem from a male donor with ankylosing spondylitis.

This clonotype came up a few times. The chain is built from TRBV5-1 and TRBJ2-3; no clear D gene. Germline-derived CDR1 and CDR2 are SGHRS and YFSETQ. Trimming pared 3 bases from V and 4 bases from J, leaving 9 bases between. The CDR3 is 13 residues long. CDR3 sequence (DNA): TGCGCCAGCAGCTCCAGGAGCGCAGATACGCAGTATTTT. Its protein product is CASSSRSADTQYF.

The chain recombines TRBV5-5 with TRBJ1-5; 11 nucleotides match TRBD1. With V trimmed by 4 bases and J by 1 base, 7 bases remained unmatched. This CDR3 is 17 amino acids long. Germline values: CDR1 SGHKS, CDR2 YYEKEE (reference sequence). CDR3 bases: TGTGCCAGCAGCAAGGACAGGGGGCAACGGAGCAATCAGCCCCAGCATTTT. Translated: CASSKDRGQRSNQPQHF.

This clonotype showed up just a few times. The chain uses TRBV5-6 and TRBJ1-1; D unclear. Germline CDR1 is SGHDT and CDR2 is YYEEEE. The CDR3 contains 14 residues. Deletions cut 2 bases from V and 1 base from J, with 9 bases between. The CDR3 DNA reads as TGTGCCAGCAGCTTTAGAGGGAAGAACACTGAAGCTTTCTTT. It translates to CASSFRGKNTEAFF.

This clonotype has a count of ten or more. The CDR3 is CASSGAGQRTDTQYF. The CDR3 DNA is TGTGCCAGCAGTGGGGCGGGACAGCGTACAGATACGCAGTATTTT. This rearrangement joins TRBV2 to TRBJ2-3; a possible D gene is TRBD1 (7 bases). CDR1 and CDR2 (germline): SNHLY, FYNNEI. This CDR3 comprises 15 residues. V was clipped by 4 bases and J by 3 bases, with 14 bases between them.

This clonotype was detected a few times. The chain uses TRBV11-2 and TRBJ2-7, with 10 bases aligning to TRBD2. The J segment lost 5 bases and the V segment lost 1 base, leaving 14 bases of the junction unmatched. This CDR3 region has 18 residues. Per the germline V gene, CDR1 is SGHAT and CDR2 is FQNNGV. DNA of the CDR3: TGTGCCAGCAGCTTAGGACGTAGGGCGCTAGCGGGAGCTGACGAGCAGTACTTC. As protein: CASSLGRRALAGADEQYF. Supplemented by reference TRBV11-2 and TRBJ2-7, the full variable domain reads EAGVAQSPRYKIIEKRQSVAFWCNPISGHATLYWYQQILGQGPKLLIQFQNNGVVDDSQLPKDRFSAERLKGVDSTLKIQPAKLEDSAVYLCASSLGRRALAGADEQYFGPGTRLTVT.

The gene calls are TRBV5-5 and TRBJ1-1, with D hard to call. V was trimmed by 2 bases and J by 7 bases, leaving 18 bases between them. Germline CDR1 reads SGHKS; CDR2 reads YYEKEE (reference sequence). The CDR3 runs 15 residues. Here the CDR3 reads CASSFKAPGILEAFF. In DNA form, the CDR3 reads TGTGCCAGCAGCTTCAAAGCCCCAGGAATTCTTGAAGCTTTCTTT.

The chain recombines TRBV5-1 with TRBJ2-7; D is ambiguous. CDR3 size: 13 residues. The V and J ends lost 0 bases and 2 bases respectively, with 6 bases between them. The germline CDR1 and CDR2 sequences are SGHRS and YFSETQ. The CDR3, as DNA: TGCGCCAGCAGCTTGGAGGAAACCTACGAGCAGTACTTC. Encoded protein: CASSLEETYEQYF.

The rearrangement links TRBV28 to TRBJ2-7; D call uncertain. V was shortened by 3 bases and J by 4 bases, with 7 bases between the two germline ends. The CDR3 is 12 amino acids. CDR1 is MDHEN, CDR2 SYDVKM, per germline. The DNA for the CDR3 is TGTGCCAGCAGTTTGACGGAGTACGAGCAGTACTTC. Amino acid sequence: CASSLTEYEQYF.

The V call is TRBV10-2, the J call TRBJ1-1; D gene uncertain. Trimming took off 0 bases at V and 0 bases at J, with 11 bases between the two ends. Germline lookup yields CDR1 WSHSY and CDR2 SAAADI. The CDR3 consists of 16 residues. The CDR3 coding sequence is TGCGCCAGCAGTGAGTCTGGCAGGCTCGTGAACACTGAAGCTTTCTTT. This translates into CASSESGRLVNTEAFF.

The chain combines TRBV19 with TRBJ1-2; D unresolved. The germline V gene has CDR1 LNHDA and CDR2 SQIVND (reference sequence). V gave up 2 bases and J gave up 2 bases, with 12 bases separating them. CDR3 length: 15 residues. CDR3 sequence reads: CASSILKPGNYGYTF. The CDR3 DNA sequence: TGTGCCAGTAGTATACTCAAGCCGGGAAACTATGGCTACACCTTC.

This clonotype was counted between two and nine times. This chain joins TRBV5-1 and TRBJ1-1; D possibly corresponds to TRBD1 (5 bases). The germline V gene encodes CDR1 SGHRS and CDR2 YFSETQ. The CDR3 is 16 amino acids. V lost 1 base, J lost 1 base, and 14 bases lay in between. Here the CDR3 reads CASSLLKGAPNTEAFF. The CDR3 DNA sequence: TGCGCCAGCAGCTTGTTGAAAGGGGCACCGAACACTGAAGCTTTCTTT.

The V and J genes are TRBV5-5 and TRBJ1-2, with 11 bases lining up with TRBD1. V was clipped by 5 bases and J by 6 bases; unmatched bases: 15. CDR1 and CDR2 (germline): SGHKS, YYEKEE (reference sequence). This CDR3 spans 17 amino acids. This CDR3 reads CASSFTGTGGPRDGYTF. DNA of the CDR3: TGTGCCAGCAGTTTTACCGGGACAGGGGGACCTCGTGATGGCTACACCTTC.